This T cell receptor beta chain was obtained from a study of T cell clonotyping in hematopoietic cell transplantation. Study background: Recipient samples before transplant were obtained post-cytoreduction.

Time point indicated: recipient sample about 28 days before transplant, after cytoreduction. Samples: about 28 days before transplant, then days 30, 100 and 180 after. General observations from the study: CD4 and CD8 repertoire contributions could not be separated without sorting. Recipient TCR diversity dropped after transplant; expanded clonotypes rose from day 30 to 180.

The data were produced by immunoSEQ multiplex PCR, yet TCRdb's version contains in-frame clones alone and is incomplete. The table records 16,000 or so clones, about 92% of them present only once. This clone was seen more than once but under ten times. Antigen unknown. The material was peripheral blood mononuclear cells, obtained before stem cell transplant. This clonotype was obtained from a man younger than 35 with biphenotypic leukemia. Some clones in this sample may be carry-over from other donors' samples.

CDR3 loop: CASSRGKQPQHF. CDR3 sequence (DNA): TGTGCCAGCAGTCGGGGTAAACAGCCCCAGCATTTT. The chain is built from TRBV14 and TRBJ1-5; D remains unclear. CDR1 and CDR2 from the germline V gene are SGHDN and FVKESK. CDR3 size: 12 residues. V dropped 6 bases and J dropped 7 bases, with 10 bases sitting between them.